This T cell receptor beta chain was recovered during a study of shared clonotypes between healthy human individuals. TCRdb keeps only in-frame clones here, not all; method: immunoSEQ multiplex PCR. Among about 2.4 million clones, 93% were seen once, and the ten largest hold 0.36%. The CDR3 is made up of 15 amino acids. With 1 base removed from V and 6 bases from J, the gap between germline ends came to 15 bases. Germline CDR1 is SGHTA and CDR2 is FQGNSA. Only a few counts were recorded for this clone. The specimen sequenced was naive CD4+ T cells from PBMCs. The subset denotes: CD45RA+ positively selected. The origin of this receptor is a young man in good health. Some clones in this sample may be carry-over from other donors' samples. The chain employs TRBV7-2 and TRBJ1-1, with unresolved D. The CDR3 DNA is TGTGCCAGCAGCTTAGGGGCAGAGCGGAGGGCTGAAGCTTTCTTT. This codes for CASSLGAERRAEAFF.